The rows below give T cell receptor beta chains drawn from one sample of a study of blood T cell repertoires in COVID-19. Here immunoSEQ multiplex PCR was the method, and the copy in TCRdb shows in-frame clones only, minus some. Found here are 50,000 or so clones, 91% of them singletons; the top ten hold around 6.4%. Input material: peripheral blood. Receptors were obtained from a man in his sixties or seventies with active COVID-19. CDR3s include the opening cysteine and the closing phenylalanine or tryptophan. Each record gives: V gene, clone size, D gene, J gene, CDR3 protein, CDR3 DNA. The D gene is left open where the match is weak. Some rows mark clone size as missing; the rest say once, few, many or name a class of expanded clone.

v_call: TRBV21-1
clone_size: once
d_call: -
j_call: TRBJ2-5
cdr3_aa: CASSKGTDQETQYF
cdr3_nt: TGTGCCAGCAGCAAAGGGACAGACCAAGAGACCCAGTACTTC

v_call: TRBV19
clone_size: -
d_call: -
j_call: TRBJ2-1
cdr3_aa: CASSQTGTSYNEQFF
cdr3_nt: TGTGCCAGTAGTCAAACAGGGACCTCCTACAATGAGCAGTTCTTC

v_call: TRBV28
clone_size: -
d_call: TRBD1
j_call: TRBJ2-7
cdr3_aa: CASSSGQNYEQYF
cdr3_nt: TGTGCCAGCAGTTCGGGACAGAACTACGAGCAGTACTTC

v_call: TRBV5-4
clone_size: -
d_call: TRBD1
j_call: TRBJ2-1
cdr3_aa: CASSPTGTPYNEQFF
cdr3_nt: TGTGCCAGCAGCCCGACAGGGACCCCCTACAATGAGCAGTTCTTC

v_call: TRBV5-6
clone_size: -
d_call: -
j_call: TRBJ1-3
cdr3_aa: CASTSLTGSGNTIYF
cdr3_nt: TGTGCCAGCACTTCCCTCACAGGCTCTGGAAACACCATATATTTT

v_call: TRBV4-3
clone_size: once
d_call: -
j_call: TRBJ2-7
cdr3_aa: CASSQDSGGHKPYEQYF
cdr3_nt: TGCGCCAGCAGCCAAGATTCCGGAGGGCATAAACCCTACGAGCAGTACTTC

v_call: TRBV6-1
clone_size: -
d_call: -
j_call: TRBJ1-6
cdr3_aa: CASSGEAGSSYNSPLHF
cdr3_nt: TGTGCCAGCAGTGGGGAGGCAGGGAGCTCCTATAATTCACCCCTCCACTTT

v_call: TRBV2
clone_size: -
d_call: TRBD2
j_call: TRBJ2-2
cdr3_aa: CASTSGDYFTGELFF
cdr3_nt: TGTGCCAGCACCAGCGGGGATTATTTCACCGGGGAGCTGTTTTTT

v_call: TRBV27
clone_size: -
d_call: TRBD1
j_call: TRBJ2-7
cdr3_aa: CASSLSTGVRYEQYF
cdr3_nt: TGTGCCAGCAGTTTATCGACAGGGGTTAGATACGAGCAGTACTTC

v_call: TRBV6-1
clone_size: -
d_call: TRBD1
j_call: TRBJ1-1
cdr3_aa: CASSEGIQRAGGANTEAFF
cdr3_nt: TGTGCCAGCAGTGAAGGCATTCAACGGGCAGGGGGAGCGAACACTGAAGCTTTCTTT

v_call: TRBV5-1
clone_size: -
d_call: TRBD1
j_call: TRBJ1-2
cdr3_aa: CASSLIGDRADDGYTF
cdr3_nt: TGCGCCAGCAGCTTGATAGGGGACAGGGCCGATGATGGCTACACCTTC

v_call: TRBV5-8
clone_size: -
d_call: -
j_call: TRBJ2-7
cdr3_aa: CASSLNQANSYEQYF
cdr3_nt: TGTGCCAGCAGCTTGAATCAGGCGAACTCCTACGAGCAGTACTTC

v_call: TRBV9
clone_size: -
d_call: -
j_call: TRBJ2-3
cdr3_aa: CASSPIGRGFTDTQYF
cdr3_nt: TGTGCCAGCAGCCCGATTGGGCGGGGCTTCACAGATACGCAGTATTTT

v_call: TRBV2
clone_size: -
d_call: TRBD1
j_call: TRBJ2-5
cdr3_aa: CASSTGTARETQYF
cdr3_nt: TGTGCCAGCAGCACAGGGACAGCTCGAGAGACCCAGTACTTC

v_call: TRBV11-2
clone_size: -
d_call: -
j_call: TRBJ1-4
cdr3_aa: CASSLIQWATNEKLFF
cdr3_nt: TGTGCCAGCAGCTTAATACAGTGGGCAACTAATGAAAAACTGTTTTTT

v_call: TRBV7-8
clone_size: -
d_call: -
j_call: TRBJ1-1
cdr3_aa: CASSLTGTNTEAFF
cdr3_nt: TGTGCCAGCAGCTTAACGGGAACGAACACTGAAGCTTTCTTT

v_call: TRBV10-3
clone_size: -
d_call: TRBD2
j_call: TRBJ2-7
cdr3_aa: CAISDTRTSGGSAEQYF
cdr3_nt: TGTGCCATCAGTGATACCAGGACTAGCGGGGGGTCAGCCGAGCAGTACTTC

v_call: TRBV9
clone_size: -
d_call: TRBD1
j_call: TRBJ2-1
cdr3_aa: CASSQGQGKYNEQFF
cdr3_nt: TGTGCCAGCAGCCAGGGACAGGGAAAGTACAATGAGCAGTTCTTC

v_call: TRBV19
clone_size: -
d_call: -
j_call: TRBJ1-2
cdr3_aa: CASSTSGGYTF
cdr3_nt: TGTGCCAGTAGTACGTCGGGGGGCTACACCTTC

v_call: TRBV7-2
clone_size: -
d_call: TRBD2
j_call: TRBJ2-3
cdr3_aa: CASSLGPSGGNTDTQYF
cdr3_nt: TGTGCCAGCAGCTTAGGGCCTAGCGGGGGGAACACAGATACGCAGTATTTT

v_call: TRBV5-1
clone_size: -
d_call: TRBD1
j_call: TRBJ1-2
cdr3_aa: CASRVTGGYNYGYTF
cdr3_nt: TGCGCCAGCAGGGTGACAGGGGGCTATAACTATGGCTACACCTTC

v_call: TRBV7-3
clone_size: -
d_call: -
j_call: TRBJ2-2
cdr3_aa: CASSPDPARTNTGELFF
cdr3_nt: TGTGCCAGCAGCCCGGACCCCGCGCGGACAAACACCGGGGAGCTGTTTTTT

v_call: TRBV6-5
clone_size: -
d_call: TRBD1
j_call: TRBJ1-6
cdr3_aa: CAAGTGLNSPLHF
cdr3_nt: TGTGCCGCCGGGACAGGGTTAAATTCACCCCTCCACTTT

v_call: TRBV27
clone_size: -
d_call: -
j_call: TRBJ1-2
cdr3_aa: CATRRGGGSYGYTF
cdr3_nt: TGTGCCACGCGCCGGGGAGGGGGTAGCTATGGCTACACCTTC

v_call: TRBV19
clone_size: -
d_call: -
j_call: TRBJ2-7
cdr3_aa: CASRQGYPYEQYF
cdr3_nt: TGTGCCAGTAGACAGGGATACCCCTACGAGCAGTACTTC

v_call: TRBV7-3
clone_size: -
d_call: -
j_call: TRBJ2-1
cdr3_aa: CASSPGGRGVDEQFF
cdr3_nt: TGTGCCAGCAGCCCTGGCGGCAGGGGGGTAGATGAGCAGTTCTTC

v_call: TRBV2
clone_size: -
d_call: -
j_call: TRBJ2-5
cdr3_aa: CASSLLSFGETQYF
cdr3_nt: TGTGCCAGCAGCTTACTATCCTTTGGGGAGACCCAGTACTTC

v_call: TRBV10-3
clone_size: -
d_call: -
j_call: TRBJ2-3
cdr3_aa: CAISDYTGSTDTQYF
cdr3_nt: TGTGCCATCAGTGATTATACCGGGAGCACAGATACGCAGTATTTT

v_call: TRBV7-2
clone_size: -
d_call: TRBD2
j_call: TRBJ2-5
cdr3_aa: CASSLARVGGRETQYF
cdr3_nt: TGTGCCAGCAGCTTAGCTCGTGTGGGAGGGCGAGAGACCCAGTACTTC

v_call: TRBV19
clone_size: few
d_call: TRBD1
j_call: TRBJ1-5
cdr3_aa: CASSGGLLDRGRQPQHF
cdr3_nt: TGTGCCAGTAGTGGGGGACTACTCGACAGGGGAAGGCAGCCCCAGCATTTT

v_call: TRBV12-3/TRBV12-4
clone_size: -
d_call: TRBD1
j_call: TRBJ2-7
cdr3_aa: CATGQSSREQYF
cdr3_nt: TGTGCCACGGGACAGAGCTCACGGGAGCAGTACTTC